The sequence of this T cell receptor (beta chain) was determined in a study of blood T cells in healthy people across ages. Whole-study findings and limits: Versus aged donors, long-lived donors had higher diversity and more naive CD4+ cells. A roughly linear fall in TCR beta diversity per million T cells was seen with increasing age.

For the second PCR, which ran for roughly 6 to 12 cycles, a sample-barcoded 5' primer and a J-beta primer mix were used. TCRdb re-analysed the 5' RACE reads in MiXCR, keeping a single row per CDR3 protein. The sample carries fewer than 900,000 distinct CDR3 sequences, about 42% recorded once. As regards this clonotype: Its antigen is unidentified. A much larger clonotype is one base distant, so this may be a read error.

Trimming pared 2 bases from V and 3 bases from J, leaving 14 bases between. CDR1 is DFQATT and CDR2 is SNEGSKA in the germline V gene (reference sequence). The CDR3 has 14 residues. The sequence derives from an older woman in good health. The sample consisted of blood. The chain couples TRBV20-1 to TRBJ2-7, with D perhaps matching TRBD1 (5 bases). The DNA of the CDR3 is TGCAGTGCTAGACCAGAGACAGCCATCTACGAGCAGTACTTC. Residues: CSARPETAIYEQYF.